The 11 T cell receptor beta chains below were found in one sample sequenced in a study of T cell repertoires in cytomegalovirus infection (dated by TCRdb to between 2019 and 2020). TCRdb lists the instrument as Illumina HiSeq 1500. TCRdb reprocessed the public reads (quality trimming at Q25 with fastp, clone calling with MiXCR) and kept in-frame beta chains. Entries that share a CDR3 protein sequence are merged under the most common genes and DNA. The sample profile shows some 180,000 distinct CDR3 sequences; about a tenth of them were found once. The ten largest make up about 4.6% of the sample. Sequencing was performed on PBMCs. These receptors all come from a human donor in good health (CMV status not recorded). Some clones in this sample may be carry-over from other donors' samples.

The chain has TRBV6-5 and TRBJ2-5, with 10 nucleotides matching TRBD1. After removal of 6 bases from V and 2 bases from J, the junction contained 12 bases not matched to a gene. The germline CDR1 and CDR2 sequences are MNHEY and SVGAGI. CDR3 length: 17 amino acids. The CDR3 is CASSKTGGRLAQETQYF. DNA for the CDR3: TGTGCCAGCAGCAAGACAGGGGGCCGTCTCGCGCAAGAGACCCAGTACTTC.

V usage is TRBV24-1 and J usage is TRBJ2-7; D is ambiguous. CDR3 size: 9 residues. Germline values: CDR1 KGHDR, CDR2 SFDVKD. V was pared by 4 bases and J by 11 bases, with 5 bases between. The CDR3, as DNA: TGTGCCACCAGTGACCGGAAGTACTTC. Its translation is CATSDRKYF.

This rearrangement joins TRBV18 to TRBJ1-2; a possible D gene is TRBD1 (6 bases). The CDR3 totals 13 residues. V lost 1 base, J lost 6 bases, and 9 bases lay in between. CDR1 is KGHSH and CDR2 is LQKENI in the germline V gene. The DNA for the CDR3 is TGTGCCAGCTCACCACTCGCAGGGGATGGCTACACCTTC. Its protein product is CASSPLAGDGYTF.

A word on this clonotype: This sequence may be a read error, since a much larger clone differs from it by one base. This chain joins TRBV28 and TRBJ1-3, with 11 nucleotides matching TRBD1. CDR3 length equals 18 residues. CDR1 is MDHEN and CDR2 is SYDVKM in the germline V gene. CDR3 region: CASGPGTGGLISGNTMYF. The DNA of the CDR3 is TGTGCCAGCGGGCCCGGGACAGGGGGTCTTATCAGTGGAAACACCATGTATTTT.

This clonotype has a count of ten or more. The J gene is TRBJ2-1, the V gene TRBV7-8; 11 bases agree with TRBD1. Germline assignment: CDR1 SGHVS and CDR2 FQNEAQ. Trimming cost V 6 bases and J 9 bases; bases outside gene matches: 10. This CDR3 comprises 15 residues. CDR3 in amino acids: CASRTGTGGSSEQFF. The CDR3, as DNA: TGTGCCAGCAGGACCGGGACAGGGGGATCGAGTGAGCAGTTCTTC.

The table lists this clonotype with a few counts. The V call is TRBV7-2, the J call TRBJ1-2; 7 bases match TRBD1. This CDR3 is built from 13 residues. With V trimmed by 3 bases and J by 8 bases, 6 bases remained unmatched. Germline loops: CDR1 SGHTA, CDR2 FQGNSA. The DNA of the CDR3 is TGTGCCAGCAGCTTGTTAGGGGGCGGGGGCTACACCTTC. Its translation: CASSLLGGGGYTF.

V usage is TRBV20-1 and J usage is TRBJ1-6, with unresolved D. Germline assignment: CDR1 DFQATT and CDR2 SNEGSKA (reference sequence). V was trimmed by 4 bases and J by 4 bases, leaving 14 bases between them. This CDR3 spans 15 amino acids. Written as DNA, the CDR3 is TGCAGTGCTACAGTCCCTCCAGAATATAATTCACCCCTCCACTTT. It yields the protein CSATVPPEYNSPLHF.

This clonotype was picked up a small number of times. The chain has TRBV28 and TRBJ2-7; TRBD2 might be the D (5 bases). V gave up 4 bases and J gave up 2 bases, with 9 bases separating them. The germline V gene has CDR1 MDHEN and CDR2 SYDVKM. CDR3 length: 13 residues. CDR3 residues: CASSSASPYEQYF. The CDR3 DNA reads TGTGCCAGCAGTTCTGCTAGCCCCTACGAGCAGTACTTC. The whole variable domain, remainder taken from reference TRBV28 and TRBJ2-7, is DVKVTQSSRYLVKRTGEKVFLECVQDMDHENMFWYRQDPGLGLRLIYFSYDVKMKEKGDIPEGYSVSREKKERFSLILESASTNQTSMYLCASSSASPYEQYFGPGTRLTVT.

The table lists this clonotype with many counts. The rearrangement uses TRBV11-2 and TRBJ2-7; TRBD2 aligns across 12 bases. The V gene's germline CDR1 is SGHAT and CDR2 FQNNGV. Unmatched junction bases numbered 9, after V lost 7 bases and J lost 2 bases. This CDR3 is built from 16 residues. CDR3 bases: TGTGCCAGCACCCTTTGGCTAGCGGGGGGGACCTACGAGCAGTACTTC. Encoded protein: CASTLWLAGGTYEQYF.

This clonotype was counted only a few times. The chain is built from TRBV7-2 and TRBJ2-3; TRBD2 matches at 10 bases. This CDR3 has 15 amino acids. V dropped 5 bases and J dropped 4; count of bases not matched to a gene: 6. The germline V gene has CDR1 SGHTA and CDR2 FQGNSA. The CDR3 loop is CASSIRTSGPDTQYF. The CDR3 DNA reads as TGTGCCAGCAGCATAAGGACTAGCGGCCCAGATACGCAGTATTTT.

This clonotype was counted many times. CDR3 sequence: CASSYLAEETQYF. The CDR3 DNA reads as TGTGCCAGCAGCTATCTAGCGGAGGAGACCCAGTACTTC. The V gene is TRBV6-2 or TRBV6-3, the J gene TRBJ2-5; 7 positions match TRBD2. The CDR3 runs 13 residues. J was trimmed by 5 bases and V by 6 bases; bases with no gene match: 6. In germline, CDR1 is MNHEY, CDR2 SVGEGT.